This T cell receptor beta chain came from a study of T cells of healthy individuals. MiXCR, run by TCRdb on the 5' RACE reads, gives a single entry per CDR3 protein. Here the sample spans 95,000 to 100,000 distinct CDR3 sequences, roughly a sixth being singletons. This clonotype was observed a handful of times. Germline V gene sequence: CDR1 SGHRS, CDR2 YFSETQ. This CDR3 spans 17 amino acids. After removal of 5 bases from V and 2 bases from J, the junction contained 9 bases not matched to a gene. This rearrangement joins TRBV5-1 to TRBJ2-3; TRBD2 agrees at 12 bases. This clonotype was sampled from a human donor in good health. CDR3 sequence: CASRARLAGATTDTQYF. The CDR3 coding sequence is TGCGCCAGCAGGGCTAGACTAGCGGGGGCCACCACAGATACGCAGTATTTT.